Below are 26 T cell receptor beta chains sequenced from a single sample in a study of shared clonotypes between healthy human individuals (dated by TCRdb to about 2020). CD8 naive samples were obtained by positive selection for CCR7 among CD45RO-negative cells, yielding a CD45RA+CCR7+ population from which TemRA cells were excluded. The library was obtained by the immunoSEQ multiplex PCR assay. TCRdb mirrors the immuneACCESS table, restricted to in-frame sequences. Some clones are absent from its copies; in checked studies, under half trace to an unresolved V gene, and the reason for the others is unknown. Recorded for this sample are roughly 2.1 million clones; 85% to 95% of them occurred a single time. The ten biggest clones cover more than 1.5% of the sample. Sequenced sample: naive CD8+ T cells from PBMCs. This specimen's cell subset or site label, interpreted: CD45RA+CCR7+. All receptors derive from a man between 18 and 35 years old in good health. Some clones in this sample may be carry-over from other donors' samples.

V is TRBV14 and J is TRBJ2-5; 11 bases are a match to TRBD2. The end of the DNA is better explained by TRBJ2-7, so the J call may be wrong. The CDR3 consists of 15 residues. Looked up from germline, CDR1 is SGHDN and CDR2 is FVKESK. The CDR3, as DNA: TGTGCCAGCAGCGATACTAGCGGGGGAATCTACGAGCAGTACTTC. Amino acid sequence: CASSDTSGGIYEQYF.

This clone is a singleton in its sample. This chain joins TRBV4-3 and TRBJ2-5; 10 bases line up with TRBD2. The junction had 8 bases not matched to a gene; V was cut back by 1 base and J by 6 bases. The germline gives CDR1 LGHNA, CDR2 YSLEER. The length of the CDR3 is 16 residues. CDR3 nucleotides: TGCGCCAGCAGCCAAGGTAGCCTAGCGGGAGAGAAGACCCAGTACTTC. This encodes CASSQGSLAGEKTQYF.

The rearrangement links TRBV9 to TRBJ2-2, with 7 bases fitting TRBD2. The J segment lost 6 bases and the V segment lost 8 bases, leaving 10 bases of the junction unmatched. This CDR3 region has 14 residues. Per germline, CDR1 SGDLS and CDR2 YYNGEE. CDR3 sequence reads: CASGPGGYPGELFF. CDR3 bases: TGTGCCAGTGGACCCGGGGGGTACCCCGGGGAGCTGTTTTTT.

The gene calls are TRBV2 and TRBJ2-3, with 9 bases lining up with TRBD2. Germline trimming cut 5 bases from V and 0 bases from J; bases unmatched to any gene: 3. Germline V lookup: CDR1 SNHLY, CDR2 FYNNEI. The length of the CDR3 is 15 residues. The chain's CDR3 is CASSRLAVSTDTQYF. As DNA, the CDR3 is TGTGCCAGCAGTCGACTAGCGGTTAGCACAGATACGCAGTATTTT.

The rearrangement uses TRBV6-6 and TRBJ2-7; D not certain. CDR1 is MNHNY and CDR2 is SVGAGI in the germline V gene (reference sequence). The ends were cut back, 6 bases at V and 0 bases at J, with 15 bases in the middle. This CDR3 region has 15 residues. The CDR3 region is CASSQLTFLSYEQYF. For the CDR3, the DNA is TGTGCCAGCAGCCAACTTACTTTCCTCTCCTACGAGCAGTACTTC.

The genes are TRBV9 and TRBJ1-2; D is perhaps TRBD1 (5 bases). Trimming removed 1 base at V and 0 bases at J, with 13 bases between. The CDR3 extends over 16 amino acids. Germline lookup yields CDR1 SGDLS and CDR2 YYNGEE. CDR3 nucleotide sequence: TGTGCCAGCAGCGTACGGCCAGGGTCCCCTAACTATGGCTACACCTTC. It is translated as CASSVRPGSPNYGYTF.

This clone occurred once. The rearrangement uses TRBV9 and TRBJ2-3; D assignment may be TRBD1 or TRBD2 (5 bases each). The germline V gene has CDR1 SGDLS and CDR2 YYNGEE. The V gene lost 0 bases and the J gene lost 4 bases, with 15 bases spanning the gap. This CDR3 comprises 16 residues. This CDR3 is CASSVEGTRRADTQYF. CDR3 coding DNA: TGTGCCAGCAGCGTAGAGGGGACCCGTCGTGCAGATACGCAGTATTTT.

V usage is TRBV7-9 and J usage is TRBJ1-2; D uncertain. The germline V gene encodes CDR1 SEHNR and CDR2 FQNEAQ (reference sequence). This CDR3 has 16 amino acids. The V gene lost 2 bases and the J gene lost 0 bases, with 13 bases spanning the gap. As DNA, the CDR3 is TGTGCCAGCAGCTTACCCACCGACCACTCTAACTATGGCTACACCTTC. Encoded protein: CASSLPTDHSNYGYTF.

The rearrangement joins TRBV9 to TRBJ2-7; possibly TRBD1 or TRBD2 for D (5 bases each). CDR1 SGDLS and CDR2 YYNGEE come from the germline V gene. The germline V and J ends were trimmed by 4 bases and 5 bases, with 13 bases remaining between them. The CDR3 sequence is 13 residues long. The CDR3 nucleotides are TGTGCCAGCAGCCAGGGAGATTTCAACGAGCAGTACTTC. This encodes CASSQGDFNEQYF.

Comments on this clone: The same CDR3 also results from other DNA sequences found in this sample. V gene TRBV4-3 combines with J gene TRBJ2-7; D gene ambiguous. This CDR3 contains 13 residues. CDR1 and CDR2 from the germline V gene are LGHNA and YSLEER. The V and J ends lost 0 bases and 2 bases respectively, with 5 bases between them. CDR3 coding DNA: TGCGCCAGCAGCCAAGAGGCTACCTACGAGCAGTACTTC. Protein: CASSQEATYEQYF.

The chain uses TRBV7-9 and TRBJ2-7; D might be TRBD1 (6 bases). CDR3 size: 16 residues. Germline V lookup: CDR1 SEHNR, CDR2 FQNEAQ (reference sequence). Trimming left V 5 bases short and J 3 bases short, with 20 bases between. The CDR3 loop reads CASSPRDPFRGYEQYF. DNA of the CDR3: TGTGCCAGCAGCCCCCGAGACCCTTTCAGGGGCTACGAGCAGTACTTC. Based on the CDR3 plus reference TRBV7-9 and TRBJ2-7, the full variable domain is DTGVSQNPRHKITKRGQNVTFRCDPISEHNRLYWYRQTLGQGPEFLTYFQNEAQLEKSRLLSDRFSAERPKGSFSTLEIQRTEQGDSAMYLCASSPRDPFRGYEQYFGPGTRLTVT.

J is TRBJ2-3 and V is TRBV7-2; D ambiguous. The CDR3 extends over 14 amino acids. The V end lost 0 bases, the J end lost 10 bases, and 14 bases lay between the germline ends. Per germline, CDR1 SGHTA and CDR2 FQGNSA. CDR3 sequence reads: CASSLAGDPRPQYF. The CDR3 nucleotides read TGTGCCAGCAGCTTAGCTGGAGACCCCCGCCCGCAGTATTTT. Filled out from reference TRBV7-2 and TRBJ2-3, the complete variable domain reads GAGVSQSPSNKVTEKGKDVELRCDPISGHTALYWYRQSLGQGLEFLIYFQGNSAPDKSGLPSDRFSAERTGGSVSTLTIQRTQQEDSAVYLCASSLAGDPRPQYFGPGTRLTVL.

The chain carries TRBV27 and TRBJ2-1; 8 bases map to TRBD2. The length of the CDR3 is 14 residues. Germline CDR1 is MNHEY and CDR2 is SMNVEV (reference sequence). V trimming: 10 bases; J trimming: 6 bases; junction bases outside the gene matches: 11. CDR3 sequence: CATSAGGIFNEQFF. DNA for the CDR3: TGTGCCACCTCCGCGGGAGGAATCTTCAATGAGCAGTTCTTC.

The chain uses TRBV7-6 and TRBJ2-7; no clear D. Germline V gives CDR1 SGHVS, CDR2 FNYEAQ. CDR3 size: 15 residues. The V end was cut by 1 base, the J end by 1 base, with 11 bases between. This chain's CDR3 is CASSLVASRSYEQYF. In nucleotides, the CDR3 is TGTGCCAGCAGCTTAGTTGCCAGTAGGTCCTACGAGCAGTACTTC.

A word on this clone: This same CDR3 is encoded by further DNA sequences in the sample. V is TRBV19 and J is TRBJ1-1; D gene ambiguous. Germline CDR1 and CDR2: LNHDA and SQIVND (reference sequence). The CDR3 totals 13 residues. V dropped 2 bases and J dropped 1 base, with 5 bases sitting between them. CDR3 sequence reads: CASSIFQNTEAFF. CDR3 nucleotide sequence: TGTGCCAGTAGTATATTTCAGAACACTGAAGCTTTCTTT.

The chain recombines TRBV9 with TRBJ2-7; 8 bases fit TRBD2. The germline V gene has CDR1 SGDLS and CDR2 YYNGEE. The CDR3 spans 15 residues. Trimming took 3 bases from V and 3 from J; bases not matched to a gene: 8. CDR3 sequence reads: CASSGGLAGNYEQYF. The CDR3 nucleotides are TGTGCCAGCAGCGGGGGTCTAGCGGGTAACTACGAGCAGTACTTC.

The J gene is TRBJ2-7, the V gene TRBV7-6; TRBD2 matches at 13 bases. This CDR3 spans 15 amino acids. The V and J ends lost 4 bases and 7 bases, in that order; junction bases with no gene match: 7. Germline CDR1 reads SGHVS; CDR2 reads FNYEAQ. The CDR3 DNA follows: TGTGCCAGCAGCTACACTAGCGGGAGGGCCGAGGAGCAGTACTTC. Translation gives CASSYTSGRAEEQYF.

The chain combines TRBV9 with TRBJ1-2; D possibly corresponds to TRBD1 (5 bases). V shed 6 bases and J shed 3 bases, with 6 bases lying between them. Germline lookup yields CDR1 SGDLS and CDR2 YYNGEE. This CDR3 contains 11 residues. The CDR3 DNA is TGTGCCAGCAAAGGGGACTATGGCTACACCTTC. Protein product: CASKGDYGYTF. Based on the CDR3 plus reference TRBV9 and TRBJ1-2, the full variable domain is DSGVTQTPKHLITATGQRVTLRCSPRSGDLSVYWYQQSLDQGLQFLIQYYNGEERAKGNILERFSAQQFPDLHSELNLSSLELGDSALYFCASKGDYGYTFGSGTRLTVV.

The chain uses TRBV4-1 and TRBJ1-2; 7 bases align to TRBD1. V trimming: 1 base; J trimming: 9 bases; junction bases outside the gene matches: 11. In germline, CDR1 is MGHRA, CDR2 YSYEKL. CDR3 length equals 15 residues. DNA of the CDR3: TGCGCCAGCAGCCAAGTAGTCCGGGACAGAGAGCGCTACACCTTC. Its protein product is CASSQVVRDRERYTF.

J is TRBJ2-1 and V is TRBV28, with 9 bases aligning to TRBD2. V lost 6 bases to trimming and J lost 0 bases; unmatched junction nucleotides: 6. Germline V gene sequence: CDR1 MDHEN, CDR2 SYDVKM. The CDR3 totals 16 residues. The CDR3 reads CASSPLAGTSYNEQFF. CDR3 DNA: TGTGCCAGCAGCCCCCTAGCGGGAACCTCCTACAATGAGCAGTTCTTC.

V usage is TRBV19 and J usage is TRBJ1-5, with D possibly TRBD1 on 5 matching bases. Germline assignment: CDR1 LNHDA and CDR2 SQIVND (reference sequence). The CDR3 covers 15 residues. V was pared by 0 bases and J by 2 bases, with 8 bases between. The CDR3 DNA reads as TGTGCCAGTAGTATAGAAAGGGGCCGCAATCAGCCCCAGCATTTT. This sequence encodes CASSIERGRNQPQHF.

This chain links TRBV6-1 with TRBJ2-7; weak D call: TRBD2 (6 bases). The CDR3 totals 15 residues. The V and J ends lost 3 bases and 1 base respectively, with 13 bases between them. CDR1 is MNHNS, CDR2 SASEGT, per germline. The CDR3 DNA sequence: TGTGCCAGCAGTGACAATGGGAGGCCATCCTACGAGCAGTACTTC. Translation gives CASSDNGRPSYEQYF.

J is TRBJ2-1 and V is TRBV4-3; D is perhaps TRBD2 (5 bases). Germline lookup yields CDR1 LGHNA and CDR2 YSLEER. V was clipped by 0 bases and J by 8 bases, with 11 bases between them. The CDR3 length is 14 residues. CDR3 sequence: CASSQDAGVDEQFF. The CDR3 DNA reads as TGCGCCAGCAGCCAAGATGCCGGGGTTGATGAGCAGTTCTTC.

This rearrangement joins TRBV6-6 to TRBJ2-7; 7 bases match TRBD1. Per germline, CDR1 MNHNY and CDR2 SVGAGI (reference sequence). This CDR3 contains 14 residues. The junction had 7 bases not matched to a gene; V was cut back by 5 bases and J by 3 bases. The CDR3 loop reads CASSKRQGNYEQYF. The CDR3 nucleotides are TGTGCCAGCAGTAAGCGACAGGGAAACTACGAGCAGTACTTC.

On this clone itself: The sample holds other DNA sequences that translate to the same CDR3. J is TRBJ2-2 and V is TRBV19; D is ambiguous. Per germline, CDR1 LNHDA and CDR2 SQIVND (reference sequence). The CDR3 has 13 residues. V lost 3 bases and J 1 base, leaving 3 bases between the germline ends. The CDR3 loop is CASSIMNTGELFF. The CDR3, as DNA: TGTGCCAGTAGTATCATGAACACCGGGGAGCTGTTTTTT.

This clone was observed once. The J gene is TRBJ2-2, the V gene TRBV4-3; D is undetermined. This CDR3 has 13 residues. V lost 0 bases, J lost 10 bases, and 9 bases lay in between. Germline CDR1 and CDR2: LGHNA and YSLEER. The CDR3 spells CASSQDYGQELFF. The CDR3 nucleotides are TGCGCCAGCAGCCAAGATTACGGGCAGGAGCTGTTTTTT.